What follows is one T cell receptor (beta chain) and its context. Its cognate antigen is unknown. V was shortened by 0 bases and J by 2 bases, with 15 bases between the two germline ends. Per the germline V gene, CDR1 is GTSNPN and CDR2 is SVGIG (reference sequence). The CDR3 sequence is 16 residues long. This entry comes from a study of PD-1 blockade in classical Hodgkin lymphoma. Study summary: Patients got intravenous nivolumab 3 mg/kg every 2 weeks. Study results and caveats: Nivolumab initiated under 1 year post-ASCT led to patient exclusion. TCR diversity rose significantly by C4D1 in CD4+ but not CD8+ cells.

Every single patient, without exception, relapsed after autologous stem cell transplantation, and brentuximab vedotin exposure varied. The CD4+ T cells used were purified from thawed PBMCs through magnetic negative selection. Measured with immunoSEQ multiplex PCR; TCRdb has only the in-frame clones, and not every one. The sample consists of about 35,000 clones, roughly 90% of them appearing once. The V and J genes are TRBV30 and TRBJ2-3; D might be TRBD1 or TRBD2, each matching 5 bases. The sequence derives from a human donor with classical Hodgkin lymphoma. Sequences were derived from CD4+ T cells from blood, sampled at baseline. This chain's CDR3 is CAWSVLGSGHTDTQYF. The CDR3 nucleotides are TGTGCCTGGAGTGTCCTGGGGTCGGGGCACACAGATACGCAGTATTTT.